The 16 T cell receptor beta chains below come from one sample, sequenced in a study of cytomegalovirus exposure and HLA in healthy donors. This PCR relied on a set of 60 Vbeta primers and 13 Jbeta primers. Generated by immunoSEQ multiplex PCR, the TCRdb table keeps only in-frame clones and is missing some. This sample has 150,000 to 200,000 clones; around 83% occur once, and the top ten carry about 4%. Sequencing was carried out using PBMCs. The receptor source for this set is a man over 45 in good health and CMV-seropositive.

V usage is TRBV4-3 and J usage is TRBJ1-1, with 9 bases identical to TRBD1. CDR1 and CDR2 (germline): LGHNA, YSLEER. V shed 3 bases and J 10 bases; nucleotides not matched to a gene: 3. The CDR3 is made up of 12 amino acids. CDR3 amino acids: CASSQSQGAAFF. CDR3 DNA sequence: TGCGCCAGCAGCCAGTCACAGGGGGCAGCTTTCTTT.

CDR3 nucleotide sequence: TGTGCCAGCAGTTACAGGGGCCCCCCAAAAGAGACCCAGTACTTC. Its translation: CASSYRGPPKETQYF. The J gene is TRBJ2-5, the V gene TRBV6-5; TRBD1 is a possible D gene (5 bases). Germline V gene sequence: CDR1 MNHEY, CDR2 SVGAGI. The CDR3 has 15 amino acids. Trimming cost V 2 bases and J 3 bases, with 13 bases left between them.

The V call is TRBV4-3, the J call TRBJ2-1, with D hard to call. CDR3 length: 17 residues. Germline assignment: CDR1 LGHNA and CDR2 YSLEER. V was trimmed by 0 bases and J by 0 bases, leaving 12 bases between them. CDR3 sequence: CASSQDPDTSSYNEQFF. CDR3 sequence (DNA): TGCGCCAGCAGCCAAGATCCAGACACCAGCTCCTACAATGAGCAGTTCTTC.

The chain recombines TRBV9 with TRBJ2-3, with D tentatively TRBD2 (5 bases). Deletions cut 0 bases from V and 4 bases from J, with 15 bases between. Germline assignment: CDR1 SGDLS and CDR2 YYNGEE. This CDR3 spans 16 amino acids. The CDR3 DNA is TGTGCCAGCAGCGTAGCTACGAGGGCCGGGGCAGATACGCAGTATTTT. Its translation is CASSVATRAGADTQYF.

Note on this clone: One end of the junction is discordant with germline, which a read error may explain. The V call is TRBV10-2, the J call TRBJ2-1; 9 bases line up with TRBD2. This CDR3 spans 11 amino acids. The germline V gene encodes CDR1 WSHSY and CDR2 SAAADI. The chain's CDR3 is CASSGSGGRVF. The CDR3 DNA follows: TGCGCCAGCAGTGGTAGCGGGGGCCGGGTCTTC.

The J gene is TRBJ2-6, the V gene TRBV19; 7 nucleotides line up with TRBD1. This CDR3 contains 14 residues. The germline gives CDR1 LNHDA, CDR2 SQIVND (reference sequence). V lost 9 bases and J lost 1; bases outside the gene matches: 3. CDR3: CASNRGSGANVLTF. CDR3 bases: TGTGCCAGCAACAGGGGTTCTGGGGCCAACGTCCTGACTTTC.

V gene TRBV10-3 combines with J gene TRBJ1-1; D is unresolved. Per the germline V gene, CDR1 is ENHRY and CDR2 is SYGVKD. V was clipped by 6 bases and J by 0 bases, with 8 bases between them. This CDR3 is built from 13 residues. The CDR3 DNA reads TGTGCCATCAGGGGCGTCATGAACACTGAAGCTTTCTTT. It translates to CAIRGVMNTEAFF.

The V and J genes are TRBV10-3 and TRBJ2-2; D is perhaps TRBD1 (6 bases). The CDR3 consists of 14 residues. CDR1 is ENHRY and CDR2 is SYGVKD in the germline V gene. The V and J ends lost 5 bases and 5 bases respectively, with 12 bases between them. The CDR3 bases are TGTGCCATCAGTACGGGACAACAAACCGGGGAGCTGTTTTTT. This gives the protein CAISTGQQTGELFF.

The J gene is TRBJ2-2, the V gene TRBV21-1; the D call TRBD2 from the table was never checked on the DNA. TRBV21-1 counts as a pseudogene. The CDR3 runs to 12 residues. CDR3 bases: TGTGCCAGCACCCCCGGGTCCGGGGAGCTGTTTTTT. Translating gives CASTPGSGELFF.

The rearrangement links TRBV7-8 to TRBJ2-7, with TRBD1 identical over 7 bases. V lost 8 bases, J lost 3 bases, and 10 bases stayed unmatched. CDR3 length: 14 residues. The germline CDR1 and CDR2 sequences are SGHVS and FQNEAQ. The CDR3 here is CASGTGTDFYEQYF. The CDR3 region has the DNA TGTGCCAGCGGTACCGGGACAGATTTCTACGAGCAGTACTTC. Full variable domain (missing parts from reference TRBV7-8 and TRBJ2-7): GAGVSQSPRYKVAKRGQDVALRCDPISGHVSLFWYQQALGQGPEFLTYFQNEAQLDKSGLPSDRFFAERPEGSVSTLKIQRTQQEDSAVYLCASGTGTDFYEQYFGPGTRLTVT.

The chain uses TRBV5-6 and TRBJ2-7; 10 positions agree with TRBD1. The CDR3 sequence is 13 residues long. Looked up from germline, CDR1 is SGHDT and CDR2 is YYEEEE. The trim removed 3 bases at V and 6 bases at J, leaving 3 bases unmatched. CDR3 region: CASSSGTGAEQYF. As DNA, the CDR3 is TGTGCCAGCAGCTCGGGGACAGGGGCCGAGCAGTACTTC.

The chain joins TRBV7-9 to TRBJ2-3, with 13 nucleotides matching TRBD2. Germline V lookup: CDR1 SEHNR, CDR2 FQNEAQ (reference sequence). Losses at the gene ends were 6 bases for V and 8 bases for J; bases not matched to a gene: 11. The CDR3 runs 16 residues. This CDR3 is CASSPGTSGAMGTQYF. In DNA, the CDR3 is TGTGCCAGCAGTCCCGGGACTAGCGGGGCCATGGGTACGCAGTATTTT.

The chain recombines TRBV7-4 with TRBJ1-4; 8 positions agree with TRBD1. This CDR3 is 19 amino acids long. The V gene's germline CDR1 is SGHVT and CDR2 SQSDAQ. With V trimmed by 0 bases and J by 0 bases, 9 bases remained unmatched. CDR3 in amino acids: CASSLALDGQGSTNEKLFF. DNA of the CDR3: TGTGCCAGCAGCTTAGCGCTGGACGGACAGGGTTCAACTAATGAAAAACTGTTTTTT.

The J gene is TRBJ1-1, the V gene TRBV7-6; D is undetermined. Germline values: CDR1 SGHVS, CDR2 FNYEAQ. V lost 3 bases to trimming and J lost 2 bases, with 19 bases between them. The CDR3 covers 17 residues. The CDR3 region is CASSFDAQRQANTEAFF. CDR3 nucleotides: TGTGCCAGCAGCTTTGACGCCCAGAGACAAGCCAACACTGAAGCTTTCTTT. Variable domain in full (rest from reference TRBV7-6 and TRBJ1-1): GAGVSQSPRYKVTKRGQDVALRCDPISGHVSLYWYRQALGQGPEFLTYFNYEAQQDKSGLPNDRFSAERPEGSISTLTIQRTEQRDSAMYRCASSFDAQRQANTEAFFGQGTRLTVV.

The chain has TRBV7-3 and TRBJ1-1; a weak D match, TRBD1 (5 bases). V shed 1 base and J shed 0 bases, with 12 bases lying between them. This CDR3 spans 16 amino acids. Germline-derived CDR1 and CDR2 are SGHTA and FQGTGA. The CDR3 coding sequence is TGTGCCAGCAGCTTAATCCCCCAGGGTATGAACACTGAAGCTTTCTTT. Translating it yields CASSLIPQGMNTEAFF.

The rearrangement joins TRBV27 to TRBJ2-7; TRBD2 agrees at 14 bases. CDR3 length: 15 residues. After removal of 6 bases from V and 5 bases from J, the junction contained 6 bases not matched to a gene. The germline CDR1 and CDR2 sequences are MNHEY and SMNVEV (reference sequence). The CDR3 region is CASSLGLAGGHEQYF. The CDR3 DNA sequence: TGTGCCAGCAGCCTAGGACTAGCGGGAGGACACGAGCAGTACTTC.